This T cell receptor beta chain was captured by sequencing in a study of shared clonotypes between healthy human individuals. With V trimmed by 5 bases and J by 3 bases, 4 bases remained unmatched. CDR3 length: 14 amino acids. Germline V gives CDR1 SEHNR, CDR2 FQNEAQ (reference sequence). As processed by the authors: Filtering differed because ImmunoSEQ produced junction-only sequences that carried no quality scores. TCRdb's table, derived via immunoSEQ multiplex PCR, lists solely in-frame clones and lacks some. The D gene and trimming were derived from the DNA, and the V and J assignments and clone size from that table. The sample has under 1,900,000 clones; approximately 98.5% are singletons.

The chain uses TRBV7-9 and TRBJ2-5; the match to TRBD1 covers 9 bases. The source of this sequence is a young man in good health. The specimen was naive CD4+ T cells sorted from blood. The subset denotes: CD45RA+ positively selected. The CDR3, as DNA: TGTGCCAGCAGCACTAGGACAGGGGAAGAGACCCAGTACTTC. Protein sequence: CASSTRTGEETQYF.